The clone carrying this T cell receptor beta chain was counted many times. Time point indicated: persistent/refractory GD, antithyroid drugs over 5 years with positive TRAb. PBMCs provided the RNA from which the TCR library was made. These data are taken from a study of regulatory T cells in long-lasting Graves disease. V shed 6 bases and J shed 6 bases, with 15 bases lying between them. CDR3 length: 14 residues. Germline loops: CDR1 MDHEN, CDR2 SYDVKM. Combining iRepertoire HTBI primers with Arm-PCR of CDR3 regions, the authors built TCR beta libraries. TCRdb used MiXCR to reprocess the multiplex PCR reads, holding one entry per CDR3 protein. Of a few hundred thousand distinct CDR3 sequences listed, around a fifth were seen once; the top ten hold more than 6%.

The rearrangement joins TRBV28 to TRBJ1-5, with D tentatively TRBD1 (6 bases). The sequence came from a female donor with Graves disease. The sequences come from peripheral blood mononuclear cells (PBMCs), collected when the disease was refractory, from a patient treated with antithyroid drugs. As DNA, the CDR3 is TGTGCCAGCAGAATCTCGAACAGGGCTCAGCCCCAGCATTTT. Translated, it gives CASRISNRAQPQHF.